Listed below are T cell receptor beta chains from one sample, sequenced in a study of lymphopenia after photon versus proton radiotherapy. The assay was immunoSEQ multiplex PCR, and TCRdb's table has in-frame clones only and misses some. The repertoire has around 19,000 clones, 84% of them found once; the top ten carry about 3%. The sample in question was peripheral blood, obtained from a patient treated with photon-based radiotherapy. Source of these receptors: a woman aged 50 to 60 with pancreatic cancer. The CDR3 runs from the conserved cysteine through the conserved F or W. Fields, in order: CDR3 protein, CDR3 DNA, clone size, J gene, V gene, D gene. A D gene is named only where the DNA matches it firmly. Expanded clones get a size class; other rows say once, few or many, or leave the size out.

CASSLIGNHYEQYF,TGTGCCAGCAGTTTAATAGGGAACCACTACGAGCAGTACTTC,-,TRBJ2-7,TRBV27,-
CASTRTSGRGTDTQYF,TGTGCCAGCACTCGAACTAGCGGGAGGGGGACAGATACGCAGTATTTT,once,TRBJ2-3,TRBV5-6,TRBD2
CASTLGPTYEQYF,TGTGCCAGCACTCTCGGACCCACGTACGAGCAGTACTTC,once,TRBJ2-7,TRBV6-1,-
CAWNQGGVNTEAFF,TGTGCCTGGAATCAGGGGGGGGTGAACACTGAAGCTTTCTTT,once,TRBJ1-1,TRBV30,TRBD1
CASSDQRNTEAFF,TGTGCCAGCAGTGACCAACGGAACACTGAAGCTTTCTTT,-,TRBJ1-1,TRBV2,-
CASSPTSGRADEQFF,TGTGCCAGCAGCCCTACTAGCGGGAGGGCCGATGAGCAGTTCTTC,few,TRBJ2-1,TRBV9,TRBD2
CASSPSGSTDTQYF,TGTGCCAGTAGTCCTTCGGGGAGCACAGATACGCAGTATTTT,once,TRBJ2-3,TRBV19,-
CANEPRAVQYTEAFF,TGTGCCAACGAACCCAGGGCCGTCCAATACACTGAAGCTTTCTTT,-,TRBJ1-1,TRBV7-9,-
CASSRAGGTPYNEQFF,TGTGCCAGCAGTCGAGCGGGAGGGACTCCCTACAATGAGCAGTTCTTC,-,TRBJ2-1,TRBV14,TRBD2
CSVGGDEQFF,TGCAGCGTTGGGGGGGATGAGCAGTTCTTC,few,TRBJ2-1,TRBV29-1,-
CATSSRDRGQANYGYTF,TGTGCCACCAGCAGCCGGGACAGGGGGCAAGCTAACTATGGCTACACCTTC,once,TRBJ1-2,TRBV15,TRBD1
CASSYEGTTGELFF,TGTGCCAGCAGTTACGAGGGGACTACCGGGGAGCTGTTTTTT,-,TRBJ2-2,TRBV6-5,-
CASSLYPTYTYEQYF,TGTGCCAGCAGCTTATACCCGACGTATACCTACGAGCAGTACTTC,-,TRBJ2-7,TRBV5-5,-
CASSLTGSGNTIYF,TGTGCCAGCAGTTTGACGGGATCTGGAAACACCATATATTTT,-,TRBJ1-3,TRBV27,-
CASSIGSGHPGNTIYF,TGTGCCAGTAGTATAGGGTCCGGGCACCCTGGAAACACCATATATTTT,-,TRBJ1-3,TRBV19,-
CASGFGGGSDEQYF,TGTGCTAGTGGTTTTGGGGGAGGGTCTGACGAGCAGTACTTC,-,TRBJ2-7,TRBV12-5,TRBD2
CASSSRDSYEQYF,TGTGCCAGCAGCTCGCGGGACAGCTACGAGCAGTACTTC,-,TRBJ2-7,TRBV11-3,-
CASSLVGDEELFF,TGTGCCAGCAGCTTAGTTGGGGACGAGGAGCTGTTTTTT,-,TRBJ2-2,TRBV7-9,-
CASSPDRGFGYTF,TGTGCCAGCAGCCCTGACAGGGGATTTGGCTACACCTTC,-,TRBJ1-2,TRBV5-6,TRBD1
CASSQGGTGNQNIQYF,TGTGCCAGCAGCCAAGGCGGGACAGGGAACCAAAACATTCAGTACTTC,-,TRBJ2-4,TRBV7-9,TRBD1
CASSEIGTGADTQYF,TGTGCCAGCAGTGAAATTGGGACAGGGGCAGATACGCAGTATTTT,-,TRBJ2-3,TRBV2,TRBD1
CATSGRGDNYGYTF,TGTGCCACCTCAGGGAGAGGGGATAACTATGGCTACACCTTC,-,TRBJ1-2,TRBV6-1,-
CASSRDRGPGNTIYF,TGTGCCAGCAGCCGAGACAGGGGGCCCGGAAACACCATATATTTT,-,TRBJ1-3,TRBV7-2,TRBD1
CASSLAQGNTEAFF,TGTGCCAGCAGCTTGGCGCAGGGGAACACTGAAGCTTTCTTT,-,TRBJ1-1,TRBV11-2,-
CASSVLPSSGVSSYEQYF,TGTGCCAGCAGCGTATTACCCTCTAGCGGGGTGAGCTCCTACGAGCAGTACTTC,-,TRBJ2-7,TRBV9,TRBD2
CASSPQETQYF,TGTGCCAGCTCACCGCAAGAGACCCAGTACTTC,once,TRBJ2-5,TRBV18,-
CAISELGTDLDTQYF,TGTGCCATCAGTGAGTTAGGGACAGACCTGGATACGCAGTATTTT,-,TRBJ2-3,TRBV10-3,TRBD1
CASSLVGGGSGNTIYF,TGTGCCAGCAGCTTGGTAGGGGGGGGCTCTGGAAACACCATATATTTT,-,TRBJ1-3,TRBV5-4,-
CASSPGGQEQETQYF,TGTGCCAGCTCACCAGGAGGACAAGAACAAGAGACCCAGTACTTC,-,TRBJ2-5,TRBV18,-
CASSPRKGHSELDYEQYF,TGTGCCAGCAGCCCCCGGAAGGGACATTCGGAACTAGACTACGAGCAGTACTTC,-,TRBJ2-7,TRBV28,-